This TCR beta chain emerged from a study of T cells in Graves' hyperthyroidism and ophthalmopathy. Amplified regions were TCR beta CDR3 sequences from RNA transcripts. In the first-round RT-PCR of the TCR CDR3, the HTBI primer set was used. One entry per CDR3 protein, called by TCRdb with MiXCR from the multiplex PCR reads. This sample yields about 700,000 distinct CDR3 sequences, of which 14% are seen a single time; 10% belongs to the top ten. The CDR3 consists of 16 residues. Germline CDR1 SQVTM, CDR2 ANQGSEA. Germline trimming cut 7 bases from V and 0 bases from J; bases unmatched to any gene: 14. Many counts were recorded for this clonotype.

This sequence originates from a young woman with Graves' hyperthyroidism. Specimen: blood. This rearrangement joins TRBV29-1 to TRBJ1-1; 7 bases agree with TRBD1. The CDR3: CSALRGGVGMNTEAFF. CDR3 sequence (DNA): TGCAGCGCCTTAAGAGGGGGCGTAGGAATGAACACTGAAGCTTTCTTT.